Following are 27 T cell receptor beta chains from one sample sequenced in a study of shared clonotypes between healthy human individuals. Some clones are missing from TCRdb's copy, which holds only in-frame ones; the method was immunoSEQ multiplex PCR. The data show millions of clones, just over 90% seen once. CD45RO-negative, CCR7-selected cells formed the naive CD8 fraction, which excluded terminally differentiated effector memory CD45RA+ cells. The sample comprised naive CD8+ T cells from PBMCs. These receptors were collected from a young man in good health. Some clones in this sample may be carry-over from other donors' samples.

This chain uses TRBV5-6 with TRBJ2-7; D is unresolved. The CDR3 extends over 15 amino acids. Trimming cost V 0 bases and J 0 bases, with 10 bases left between them. CDR1 and CDR2 from the germline V gene are SGHDT and YYEEEE. CDR3 nucleotide sequence: TGTGCCAGCAGCTTGGAGATGCGGCCCTCCTACGAGCAGTACTTC. Translated, it gives CASSLEMRPSYEQYF.

This clone was detected a few times. The sample holds other DNA sequences that translate to the same CDR3. This chain links TRBV28 with TRBJ1-2, with a weak D call TRBD1 (5 bases). The V end was cut by 5 bases, the J end by 5 bases, with 9 bases between. This CDR3 region has 12 residues. Germline CDR1 is MDHEN and CDR2 is SYDVKM. CDR3: CASSPGGYGYTF. DNA of the CDR3: TGTGCCAGCAGTCCTGGGGGGTATGGCTACACCTTC.

V and J are TRBV27 and TRBJ1-4; 8 bases agree with TRBD1. The CDR3 is 16 amino acids. CDR1 is MNHEY and CDR2 is SMNVEV in the germline V gene (reference sequence). With V trimmed by 2 bases and J by 8 bases, 10 bases remained unmatched. This chain's CDR3 is CASSLTGQGIREKLFF. The CDR3 coding sequence is TGTGCCAGCAGTTTAACAGGACAGGGTATACGGGAAAAACTGTTTTTT.

The rearrangement joins TRBV19 to TRBJ1-1, with D perhaps TRBD1 (5 bases). The CDR3 sequence is 14 residues long. V lost 5 bases and J 1 base, leaving 11 bases between the germline ends. CDR1 is LNHDA, CDR2 SQIVND, per germline (reference sequence). CDR3 sequence: CASSGNRWNTEAFF. The CDR3 DNA sequence: TGTGCCAGTAGTGGCAACAGGTGGAACACTGAAGCTTTCTTT.

The chain uses TRBV5-1 and TRBJ2-5; 12 nucleotides match TRBD1. This CDR3 region has 20 residues. Germline trimming cut 4 bases from V and 4 bases from J; bases unmatched to any gene: 20. Germline CDR1 reads SGHRS; CDR2 reads YFSETQ. CDR3 in DNA: TGCGCCAGCAGCCAGATCCCCGGGACAGGGGGCGCGTTGGTCGGAGAGACCCAGTACTTC. This codes for CASSQIPGTGGALVGETQYF.

The chain employs TRBV7-9 and TRBJ1-4; D unclear. The V end was cut by 3 bases, the J end by 6 bases, with 20 bases between. CDR3 length: 17 amino acids. The germline CDR1 and CDR2 sequences are SEHNR and FQNEAQ (reference sequence). The chain's CDR3 is CASSFQKERSKDEKLFF. The CDR3 coding sequence is TGTGCCAGCAGCTTCCAAAAAGAGCGGAGCAAAGATGAAAAACTGTTTTTT.

The V and J genes are TRBV5-8 and TRBJ2-7, with D possibly being TRBD1 (5 bases). Germline V gene lookup returns CDR1 SGHTS and CDR2 YDEGEE. The CDR3 runs 12 residues. Trimming stripped 5 bases from V and 3 bases from J, with 9 bases between. This CDR3 reads CASRRQNYEQYF. CDR3 DNA: TGTGCCAGCAGGAGACAGAACTACGAGCAGTACTTC.

Regarding this clone: The sample carries other DNA sequences with the same CDR3. The chain employs TRBV5-6 and TRBJ2-1, with D perhaps matching TRBD1 (6 bases). Germline CDR1 and CDR2: SGHDT and YYEEEE. This CDR3 has 13 amino acids. V was pared by 4 bases and J by 4 bases, with 9 bases between. Written as DNA, the CDR3 is TGTGCCAGCAGCGGGGGCAGATACAATGAGCAGTTCTTC. This sequence encodes CASSGGRYNEQFF.

This chain links TRBV4-1 with TRBJ2-2, with TRBD2 matching 9 bases. Per the germline V gene, CDR1 is MGHRA and CDR2 is YSYEKL. With 4 bases clipped from V and 6 bases from J, the junction kept 12 bases outside the gene matches. The CDR3 is 17 residues long. CDR3 residues: CASSLLGAGGPAGELFF. DNA for the CDR3: TGCGCCAGCAGCCTATTGGGGGCGGGAGGGCCGGCCGGGGAGCTGTTTTTT.

This sequence joins TRBV7-9 and TRBJ2-3; 7 positions agree with TRBD2. Germline CDR1 reads SEHNR; CDR2 reads FQNEAQ (reference sequence). This CDR3 region has 12 residues. After removal of 8 bases from V and 1 base from J, the junction contained 0 bases not matched to a gene. Here the CDR3 reads CASGRGTDTQYF. The CDR3 DNA is TGTGCCAGCGGGAGGGGCACAGATACGCAGTATTTT.

The chain is built from TRBV15 and TRBJ1-2; TRBD1 matches at 7 bases. Germline V gives CDR1 LNHNV, CDR2 YYDKDF (reference sequence). CDR3 length equals 14 residues. Germline trimming cut 3 bases from V and 6 bases from J; bases unmatched to any gene: 7. CDR3 DNA sequence: TGTGCCACCAGCAGCCGGGACAGCCTTAATGGCTACACCTTC. This codes for CATSSRDSLNGYTF.

This sequence joins TRBV28 and TRBJ2-7; TRBD1 aligns across 7 bases. Trimming removed 7 bases from V and 3 bases from J; junction bases left unmatched: 21. CDR3 length equals 18 residues. Germline V gives CDR1 MDHEN, CDR2 SYDVKM. CDR3 sequence (DNA): TGTGCCAGCACCTCTCCGGTGACAGGGCCTGAGGGCGACTACGAGCAGTACTTC. Amino acid sequence: CASTSPVTGPEGDYEQYF.

The genes are TRBV4-1 and TRBJ1-2; D is unclear. The germline V gene has CDR1 MGHRA and CDR2 YSYEKL. The CDR3 length is 15 residues. Trimming cost V 0 bases and J 5 bases, with 13 bases left between them. Written as DNA, the CDR3 is TGCGCCAGCAGCCAAGATGGCAGGTTTTCTTATGGCTACACCTTC. Protein sequence: CASSQDGRFSYGYTF.

J is TRBJ2-2 and V is TRBV19, with 9 bases aligning to TRBD1. The CDR3 runs to 17 residues. The germline V gene has CDR1 LNHDA and CDR2 SQIVND (reference sequence). J gave up 3 bases and V 5 bases, and 10 bases lay outside the gene matches. CDR3 protein: CASSANPGQGDTGELFF. DNA for the CDR3: TGTGCCAGTAGTGCGAACCCGGGACAGGGAGACACCGGGGAGCTGTTTTTT.

The chain carries TRBV7-8 and TRBJ2-2, with TRBD1 matching over 8 bases. The ends lost 4 bases at V and 6 bases at J; junction bases unmatched: 16. Germline values: CDR1 SGHVS, CDR2 FQNEAQ. The CDR3 contains 18 residues. The CDR3 sequence is CASSSTRTGPVLAGELFF. The CDR3 region has the DNA TGTGCCAGCAGCTCGACAAGGACAGGGCCGGTCCTAGCCGGGGAGCTGTTTTTT.

The chain combines TRBV14 with TRBJ2-7; the D gene is possibly TRBD2 (5 bases). The CDR3 has 14 residues. Germline V gene data show CDR1 as SGHDN and CDR2 as FVKESK. V was trimmed by 1 base and J by 1 base, leaving 8 bases between them. The CDR3 is CASSQVSGSYEQYF. CDR3 coding DNA: TGTGCCAGCAGCCAAGTGTCGGGATCCTACGAGCAGTACTTC.

The V call is TRBV27, the J call TRBJ2-7; TRBD2 might be the D (6 bases). CDR3 size: 14 residues. Germline V gene data show CDR1 as MNHEY and CDR2 as SMNVEV (reference sequence). V lost 6 bases to trimming and J lost 0 bases, with 12 bases between them. CDR3 coding DNA: TGTGCCAGCAGGGAGGACGGGAGCTCCTACGAGCAGTACTTC. Encoded protein: CASREDGSSYEQYF.

The sample holds a few counts of this clone. The chain links TRBV4-2 to TRBJ1-2; D is undetermined. This CDR3 has 14 amino acids. The ends were cut back, 0 bases at V and 2 bases at J, with 7 bases in the middle. Per the germline V gene, CDR1 is LGHNA and CDR2 is YNFKEQ. The CDR3 DNA reads as TGTGCCAGCAGCCAAGATCGGGTGAACTATGGCTACACCTTC. Encoded protein: CASSQDRVNYGYTF.

The chain employs TRBV7-9 and TRBJ2-1; D gene ambiguous. There are 13 residues in the CDR3. Germline V gene lookup returns CDR1 SEHNR and CDR2 FQNEAQ (reference sequence). The V end was cut by 3 bases, the J end by 7 bases, with 10 bases between. The CDR3, as DNA: TGTGCCAGCAGCTTTCAGGAAATGAATGAGCAGTTCTTC. It encodes CASSFQEMNEQFF. The whole variable domain, filled in from reference TRBV7-9 and TRBJ2-1, reads DTGVSQNPRHKITKRGQNVTFRCDPISEHNRLYWYRQTLGQGPEFLTYFQNEAQLEKSRLLSDRFSAERPKGSFSTLEIQRTEQGDSAMYLCASSFQEMNEQFFGPGTRLTVL.

About this clone: In the same sample, other DNA sequences code for this CDR3. V and J are TRBV7-2 and TRBJ2-7; unclear D gene. CDR1 is SGHTA and CDR2 is FQGNSA in the germline V gene. The V end lost 2 bases, the J end lost 2 bases, and 4 bases lay between the germline ends. There are 12 residues in the CDR3. Written as DNA, the CDR3 is TGTGCCAGCAGCTTACCCCCCTACGAGCAGTACTTC. It translates to CASSLPPYEQYF.

This clone was seen a single time. The rearrangement uses TRBV27 and TRBJ1-4; D is perhaps TRBD1 (5 bases). There are 16 residues in the CDR3. Trimming shortened V by 6 bases and J by 7 bases, and 21 bases separated the two germline ends. The V gene's germline CDR1 is MNHEY and CDR2 SMNVEV (reference sequence). CDR3: CASRLGTAKGVEKLFF. CDR3 DNA: TGTGCCAGCAGGCTGGGGACTGCTAAAGGGGTTGAAAAACTGTTTTTT.

V is TRBV11-2 and J is TRBJ1-5, with TRBD1 identical over 12 bases. The CDR3 is made up of 18 amino acids. V shed 8 bases and J 1 base; nucleotides not matched to a gene: 12. Germline V CDR1 and CDR2: SGHAT, FQNNGV. The CDR3 protein is CASCGDRGPNLSNQPQHF. CDR3 DNA: TGTGCCAGCTGCGGGGACAGGGGGCCGAATCTCAGCAATCAGCCCCAGCATTTT.

V gene TRBV20-1 combines with J gene TRBJ2-5; no clear D gene. The CDR3 runs 10 residues. Trimming removed 7 bases at V and 5 bases at J, with 8 bases between. The germline gives CDR1 DFQATT, CDR2 SNEGSKA (reference sequence). CDR3 in amino acids: CSVSKETQYF. CDR3 nucleotides: TGCAGTGTTTCAAAGGAGACCCAGTACTTC.

The CDR3 sequence: CASSLYGLAGSTDTQYF. The CDR3 DNA sequence: TGCGCCAGCAGCCTATACGGACTAGCGGGGAGCACAGATACGCAGTATTTT. The chain combines TRBV5-1 with TRBJ2-3; 12 bases line up with TRBD2. This CDR3 comprises 17 residues. Germline loops: CDR1 SGHRS, CDR2 YFSETQ. After removal of 4 bases from V and 0 bases from J, the junction contained 6 bases not matched to a gene.

The chain recombines TRBV27 with TRBJ2-4, with D possibly matching TRBD2 (5 bases). The CDR3 length is 14 residues. Germline V CDR1 and CDR2: MNHEY, SMNVEV (reference sequence). V lost 0 bases to trimming and J lost 8 bases, with 11 bases between them. The CDR3 DNA sequence: TGTGCCAGCAGTTTATCGAGCGGCTCTCACATTCAGTACTTC. This codes for CASSLSSGSHIQYF.

V and J are TRBV11-2 and TRBJ2-4; possibly TRBD2 for D (6 bases). The V gene's germline CDR1 is SGHAT and CDR2 FQNNGV. CDR3 length: 15 amino acids. V was trimmed by 1 base and J by 5 bases, leaving 12 bases between them. The CDR3 DNA is TGTGCCAGCAGCTTAGGGTGGGGGGTTGAAAACATTCAGTACTTC. It codes for CASSLGWGVENIQYF.

This clone was seen only a few times. Other DNA sequences of this sample code for an identical CDR3. This sequence joins TRBV18 and TRBJ2-7; the match to TRBD1 covers 10 bases. Germline V gene lookup returns CDR1 KGHSH and CDR2 LQKENI. CDR3 size: 14 residues. V was pared by 3 bases and J by 2 bases, with 1 base of the junction left unmatched. The CDR3 region is CASSPDRGTYEQYF. CDR3 nucleotides: TGTGCCAGCTCACCGGACAGGGGGACCTACGAGCAGTACTTC.